One sample yielded the 29 T cell receptor beta chains listed below, sequenced in a study of blood T cells in healthy people across ages (dated by TCRdb to the mid-2010s). Library preparation employed 5' RACE. Sequencing was carried out with an Illumina HiSeq 2500. A second roughly 7 to 11 cycle PCR used a sample-barcoded 5' primer and a J-beta primer mix. TCRdb's own reprocessing of the public reads used fastp at Q25 and MiXCR and kept productive beta chains. Each CDR3 protein appears once, grouped with its most common genes and DNA. This sample has approximately 880,000 distinct CDR3 sequences in its table, and under 50% of those were observed once. 13% of the sample is held by the ten biggest clonotypes. The sample was blood. The receptors were sampled from a young man in good health.

This clonotype was recorded only once. V is TRBV28 and J is TRBJ2-2, with 10 bases identical to TRBD2. The V gene end was trimmed by 6 bases and the J gene end by 2 bases; junction bases not matched to a gene: 9. This CDR3 is 17 amino acids long. Germline CDR1 is MDHEN and CDR2 is SYDVKM. The CDR3 DNA reads TGTGCCAGCAGCCCCCATAGCGGGGGGCTAAACACCGGGGAGCTGTTTTTT. This sequence encodes CASSPHSGGLNTGELFF.

This chain joins TRBV20-1 and TRBJ2-1; 8 bases align to TRBD2. With 0 bases clipped from V and 0 bases from J, the junction kept 13 bases outside the gene matches. The CDR3 extends over 19 amino acids. The germline CDR1 and CDR2 sequences are DFQATT and SNEGSKA (reference sequence). The DNA of the CDR3 is TGCAGTGCTAGAGACCCCCCGAGTAGCGGGGTAAGCTCCTACAATGAGCAGTTCTTC. It is translated as CSARDPPSSGVSSYNEQFF.

Concerning this clonotype: A read error may explain this, as a much larger clone is one base away. This chain uses TRBV2 with TRBJ2-1, with a weak D call TRBD2 (5 bases). Germline CDR1 SNHLY, CDR2 FYNNEI. The CDR3 consists of 13 residues. Here the CDR3 reads CASGSLGRNERFF. CDR3 in DNA: TGTGCCAGCGGGAGTCTAGGACGGAATGAGCGGTTCTTC.

This clonotype has more than one count but fewer than ten. The chain has TRBV27 and TRBJ1-1; possibly TRBD1 for D (5 bases). V dropped 8 bases and J dropped 6 bases, with 13 bases sitting between them. This CDR3 region has 12 residues. Germline CDR1 and CDR2: MNHEY and SMNVEV (reference sequence). The CDR3 DNA reads as TGTGCCAGCCGATCACGGGGGGCTGAAGCTTTCTTT. Translating gives CASRSRGAEAFF.

This clonotype was counted a single time. This chain uses TRBV25-1 with TRBJ1-2; 8 bases agree with TRBD1. Trimming at V came to 3 bases and at J to 4 bases, leaving 13 bases not matched to a gene. Germline V gene data show CDR1 as MGHDK and CDR2 as SYGVNS. The CDR3 totals 17 residues. For the CDR3, the DNA is TGTGCCAGCAGTGAGAGTCGGGCAGGGGGCGTTTTCTATGGCTACACCTTC. Translation: CASSESRAGGVFYGYTF.

The rearrangement joins TRBV27 to TRBJ1-4; D gene ambiguous. The germline V gene has CDR1 MNHEY and CDR2 SMNVEV (reference sequence). The CDR3 covers 12 residues. Trimming took off 8 bases at V and 4 bases at J, with 8 bases between the two ends. The CDR3 nucleotides read TGTGCCAGCCGGGGTGGTAATGAAAAACTGTTTTTT. This codes for CASRGGNEKLFF.

This clonotype was recorded many times. J is TRBJ2-2 and V is TRBV6-1, with D unclear. Per the germline V gene, CDR1 is MNHNS and CDR2 is SASEGT. The CDR3 totals 13 residues. The V end was cut by 3 bases, the J end by 6 bases, with 8 bases between. The CDR3 nucleotides are TGTGCCAGCAGTGACTTAGAATCCGGGGAGCTGTTTTTT. Its protein is CASSDLESGELFF.

The V call is TRBV7-2, the J call TRBJ2-7, with D perhaps TRBD1 or TRBD2 (5 bases each). With 3 bases removed from V and 7 bases from J, the gap between germline ends came to 13 bases. Germline V gene data show CDR1 as SGHTA and CDR2 as FQGNSA. The CDR3 contains 13 residues. The CDR3 protein is CASSFRGVWEQYF. CDR3 sequence (DNA): TGTGCCAGCAGCTTCCGAGGGGTCTGGGAGCAGTACTTC.

The chain is built from TRBV12-3 or TRBV12-4 and TRBJ2-2; 10 bases match TRBD2. The CDR3 consists of 15 residues. Trimming at V came to 5 bases and at J to 6 bases, leaving 6 bases not matched to a gene. CDR3 DNA sequence: TGTGCCAGCAGTCGGAGCGGGGGGGCTTCCGGGGAGCTGTTTTTT. Translated, it gives CASSRSGGASGELFF.

The J gene is TRBJ2-4, the V gene TRBV2; D is undetermined. The CDR3 runs 14 residues. Trimming took 6 bases from V and 5 from J, leaving 14 bases between them. Germline CDR1 and CDR2: SNHLY and FYNNEI. CDR3 DNA: TGTGCCAGCAGCGACTTCGGCGATCAAAACATTCAGTACTTC. This codes for CASSDFGDQNIQYF.

J is TRBJ2-5 and V is TRBV5-5; D perhaps matches TRBD1 (6 bases). CDR1 SGHKS and CDR2 YYEKEE come from the germline V gene (reference sequence). The germline V and J ends were trimmed by 0 bases and 7 bases, with 13 bases remaining between them. This CDR3 is 14 amino acids long. DNA for the CDR3: TGTGCCAGCAGCTTGGAGCGGTCCAGGGGGACCCAGTACTTC. Amino acid sequence: CASSLERSRGTQYF.

The chain is built from TRBV25-1 and TRBJ2-1; TRBD1 matches 10 bases. The CDR3 loop spans 18 amino acids. The V and J ends lost 0 bases and 2 bases, in that order; junction bases with no gene match: 7. CDR1 is MGHDK, CDR2 SYGVNS, per germline. The CDR3: CASSEYRRDRGTYNEQFF. The DNA of the CDR3 is TGTGCCAGCAGTGAATATCGGCGGGACAGGGGCACCTACAATGAGCAGTTCTTC.

The chain couples TRBV20-1 to TRBJ1-2; no reliable D call. The CDR3 has 12 residues. Germline V gives CDR1 DFQATT, CDR2 SNEGSKA (reference sequence). V was cut by 3 bases and J by 4 bases, with 9 bases left in between. The DNA for the CDR3 is TGCAGTGCTAGTCGTGAGGGCTATGGCTACACCTTC. It yields the protein CSASREGYGYTF.

The rearrangement joins TRBV20-1 to TRBJ2-1; D tentatively reads TRBD1 or TRBD2 (5 bases each). Germline CDR1 reads DFQATT; CDR2 reads SNEGSKA (reference sequence). The CDR3 runs to 15 residues. Trimming removed 0 bases at V and 4 bases at J, with 13 bases between. CDR3 sequence (DNA): TGCAGTGCTAGAGATTTCGGGACGCGATACAATGAGCAGTTCTTC. Protein: CSARDFGTRYNEQFF.

The rearrangement uses TRBV10-3 and TRBJ2-1, with D unresolved. V was pared by 5 bases and J by 1 base, with 9 bases between. CDR1 and CDR2 (germline): ENHRY, SYGVKD. CDR3 length equals 14 residues. The CDR3 DNA follows: TGTGCCATCAGTTCCTTGGGGTCCTACAATGAGCAGTTCTTC. The encoded protein is CAISSLGSYNEQFF.

This clonotype was detected many times. The chain carries TRBV20-1 and TRBJ2-3; 15 bases fit TRBD2. The CDR3 runs to 16 residues. Trimming took 6 bases from V and 2 from J; bases not matched to a gene: 6. Germline V gene data show CDR1 as DFQATT and CDR2 as SNEGSKA (reference sequence). CDR3 region: CSAEGLAGGSTDTQYF. CDR3 coding DNA: TGCAGTGCAGAGGGACTAGCGGGGGGCTCCACAGATACGCAGTATTTT.

This rearrangement joins TRBV7-9 to TRBJ2-5, with 10 bases matching TRBD2. Germline V gives CDR1 SEHNR, CDR2 FQNEAQ (reference sequence). The length of the CDR3 is 17 residues. V was clipped by 5 bases and J by 1 base; unmatched bases: 10. CDR3 protein: CASSLSRGLASQETQYF. The CDR3 coding sequence is TGTGCCAGCAGCCTATCTCGGGGACTAGCGTCCCAAGAGACCCAGTACTTC.

The CDR3 region has the DNA TGTGCCAGCAGTGTACAGGGGCTAGGGGGCTACACCTTC. It yields the protein CASSVQGLGGYTF. The chain employs TRBV6-5 and TRBJ1-2, with 7 bases lining up with TRBD1. The germline V gene has CDR1 MNHEY and CDR2 SVGAGI. The CDR3 length is 13 residues. Unmatched junction bases numbered 8, after V lost 5 bases and J lost 8 bases.

This clonotype turned up a few times. The chain joins TRBV28 to TRBJ2-7, with 7 bases identical to TRBD1. The CDR3 sequence is 16 residues long. The V gene end was trimmed by 3 bases and the J gene end by 1 base; junction bases not matched to a gene: 9. Germline values: CDR1 MDHEN, CDR2 SYDVKM. For the CDR3, the DNA is TGTGCCAGCAGTTTTTTAGGGGGCGCTGGATCCTACGAGCAGTACTTC. Translation gives CASSFLGGAGSYEQYF.

V gene TRBV20-1 combines with J gene TRBJ2-1, with a tentative D call TRBD2 (7 bases). V lost 0 bases, J lost 7 bases, and 16 bases lay in between. The CDR3 covers 15 residues. CDR1 and CDR2 from the germline V gene are DFQATT and SNEGSKA (reference sequence). The CDR3: CSARDSAGAGNEQFF. The CDR3 bases are TGCAGTGCTAGAGATTCGGCGGGGGCCGGGAATGAGCAGTTCTTC.

The V gene is TRBV3-1, the J gene TRBJ2-1; 9 bases line up with TRBD2. Trimming cost V 4 bases and J 0 bases; bases outside gene matches: 7. The CDR3 loop spans 17 amino acids. Germline assignment: CDR1 LGHDT and CDR2 YNNKEL (reference sequence). CDR3 loop: CASSLQSGGSSYNEQFF. DNA for the CDR3: TGTGCCAGCAGCCTTCAAAGCGGGGGGAGCTCCTACAATGAGCAGTTCTTC.

This clonotype came up a few times. V gene TRBV7-9 combines with J gene TRBJ1-2, with TRBD1 identical over 8 bases. CDR1 is SEHNR and CDR2 is FQNEAQ in the germline V gene (reference sequence). The CDR3 runs 17 residues. The V segment lost 9 bases and the J segment 4 bases; nucleotides outside the gene matches: 19. CDR3: CASTSSNPGQAFYGYTF. DNA of the CDR3: TGTGCCAGTACATCCTCAAACCCGGGACAGGCGTTCTATGGCTACACCTTC.

In DNA, the CDR3 is TGTGCCAGCAGTTTATTTTCGACAGGGGATGTTAACACTGAAGCTTTCTTT. It specifies CASSLFSTGDVNTEAFF. This chain uses TRBV27 with TRBJ1-1, with 8 bases aligning to TRBD1. The trim removed 1 base at V and 2 bases at J, leaving 9 bases unmatched. There are 17 residues in the CDR3. Per the germline V gene, CDR1 is MNHEY and CDR2 is SMNVEV (reference sequence).

This clonotype was counted only a few times. J is TRBJ1-3 and V is TRBV11-2; D gene uncertain. CDR3 length equals 12 residues. The ends were cut back, 5 bases at V and 0 bases at J, with 2 bases in the middle. From germline, CDR1 is SGHAT and CDR2 FQNNGV. CDR3 loop: CASSDSGNTIYF. CDR3 nucleotides: TGTGCCAGCAGCGACTCTGGAAACACCATATATTTT.

The chain is built from TRBV3-1 and TRBJ2-5; the match to TRBD2 covers 9 bases. V lost 0 bases, J lost 5 bases, and 7 bases stayed unmatched. This CDR3 comprises 16 residues. The germline CDR1 and CDR2 sequences are LGHDT and YNNKEL (reference sequence). Here the CDR3 DNA reads TGTGCCAGCAGCCAAGAGGTAGCGGGGGATCGGGAGACCCAGTACTTC. This codes for CASSQEVAGDRETQYF.

The chain couples TRBV7-2 to TRBJ2-7, with D perhaps TRBD1 (6 bases). V dropped 1 base and J dropped 2 bases, with 9 bases sitting between them. CDR3 length equals 14 residues. The V gene's germline CDR1 is SGHTA and CDR2 FQGNSA. The CDR3 region is CASSLGTAAYEQYF. Written as DNA, the CDR3 is TGTGCCAGCAGCTTAGGGACAGCCGCCTACGAGCAGTACTTC.

The gene calls are TRBV7-2 and TRBJ2-5; D could derive from TRBD1 or TRBD2 (5 bases each). The J call may be wrong; the DNA end is better matched by TRBJ2-7. The CDR3 length is 13 residues. Germline V gene sequence: CDR1 SGHTA, CDR2 FQGNSA. CDR3 sequence (DNA): TGTGCCAGCAGCCGAGATGGGACCGCCGAGCAGTACTTC. As protein: CASSRDGTAEQYF.

This clonotype was seen a few times. V and J are TRBV20-1 and TRBJ1-6; D gene ambiguous. This CDR3 region has 13 residues. CDR1 is DFQATT and CDR2 is SNEGSKA in the germline V gene (reference sequence). V gave up 0 bases and J gave up 9 bases, with 9 bases separating them. CDR3 in DNA: TGCAGTGCTAGAGAAGGGAGAGGTTCACCCCTCCACTTT. This encodes CSAREGRGSPLHF.

The chain links TRBV5-1 to TRBJ2-3; 7 bases are shared with TRBD2. This CDR3 is 15 amino acids long. Germline assignment: CDR1 SGHRS and CDR2 YFSETQ. With V trimmed by 4 bases and J by 5 bases, 10 bases remained unmatched. CDR3 loop: CASSAGGAGVDTQYF. CDR3 DNA: TGCGCCAGCAGCGCCGGTGGGGCGGGGGTAGATACGCAGTATTTT. The variable domain in full, completed from reference TRBV5-1 and TRBJ2-3, reads KAGVTQTPRYLIKTRGQQVTLSCSPISGHRSVSWYQQTPGQGLQFLFEYFSETQRNKGNFPGRFSGRQFSNSRSEMNVSTLELGDSALYLCASSAGGAGVDTQYFGPGTRLTVL.